This T cell receptor (beta chain) appears in the sequencing data of a study of tumor and adjacent non-tumor tissue in lung cancer. The overall study: Patients were aged about 31 to 85, nine to eleven men and about five women, stage I to III. Some 3.9 million productive TCRbeta reads were obtained per sample on average.

Regarding this clonotype: Antigen unknown. An end of the junction differs from the germline gene, which may be a read error.

Three rounds of nested PCR, following a modified ARM-PCR protocol, produced the TCRbeta library. One entry per CDR3 protein results from TCRdb running MiXCR on the multiplex PCR reads. The data hold 94,000 or so distinct CDR3 sequences, with 65% to 80% observed a single time. RNA was extracted from bulk tissue without any cell sorting. This non-tumor lung sample came from over 3 cm beyond the tumor edge. Between August and November 2014, newly diagnosed, chemotherapy-naive lung cancer patients underwent thoracic surgery in China. Overall study results and limits: Tumor tissue had significantly higher TCR diversity than normal lung.

The CDR3 runs 14 residues. The germline V gene encodes CDR1 SQVTM and CDR2 ANQGSEA. V usage is TRBV29-1 and J usage is TRBJ2-5, with D perhaps being TRBD1 or TRBD2 (5 bases each). Sequencing was performed on distant non-tumor lung tissue. This sequence originates from a woman between 50 and 59 years old with non-small cell lung cancer. In nucleotides, the CDR3 is TGCAGGGTTGAAGAAGGGGCTGAGGGGGAGACCCAGTACTTC. Protein sequence: CRVEEGAEGETQYF. The complete variable domain, with remaining parts taken from reference TRBV29-1 and TRBJ2-5, reads SAVISQKPSRDICQRGTSLTIQCQVDSQVTMMFWYRQQPGQSLTLIATANQGSEATYESGFVIDKFPISRPNLTFSTLTVSNMSPEDSSIYLCRVEEGAEGETQYFGPGTRLLVL.